This TCR beta chain was recorded in a study of blood T cell repertoires in COVID-19. The CDR3 contains 17 residues. Germline V gene data show CDR1 as MDHEN and CDR2 as SYDVKM. Between the trimmed V and J ends, which lost 9 bases and 0 bases, there was a span of 21 bases. Original handling: Reference gene primer amplification in the assay estimated nucleated cell counts. Sequenced by immunoSEQ multiplex PCR; TCRdb stores in-frame clones only, minus some. From that table come the V and J calls and clone size; the DNA was used to work out D and trimming. The sample includes more than 75,000 clones, 88% of them seen just once.

J is TRBJ1-5 and V is TRBV28, with D possibly matching TRBD1 (5 bases). This receptor was obtained from a woman aged 80 or older with active COVID-19. The sequenced material came from peripheral blood. CDR3 in amino acids: CASMTDPRVGSNQPQHF. The DNA of the CDR3 is TGTGCCAGTATGACAGACCCCAGAGTGGGTAGCAATCAGCCCCAGCATTTT.